A single sample gave rise to the 17 T cell receptor beta chains below, sequenced in a study of T cell repertoires and HLA-DP antigens. Their specific antigens are unknown. The data were produced by immunoSEQ multiplex PCR, yet TCRdb's version contains in-frame clones alone and is incomplete. The sample has approximately 100,000 clones, around nine tenths seen once. Sequencing was carried out using CD4+ T cells from PBMCs. These receptors were obtained from a man in his forties or fifties in good health and CMV-seronegative.

J is TRBJ2-7 and V is TRBV7-9; a possible D gene is TRBD1 (6 bases). CDR1 and CDR2 from the germline V gene are SEHNR and FQNEAQ (reference sequence). Trimming shortened V by 5 bases and J by 2 bases, and 7 bases separated the two germline ends. This CDR3 spans 12 amino acids. The DNA of the CDR3 is TGTGCCAGCAGCAGGACAGCCTACGAGCAGTACTTC. Protein: CASSRTAYEQYF.

This chain links TRBV19 with TRBJ1-5; a weak D match, TRBD1 (5 bases). Germline V gene lookup returns CDR1 LNHDA and CDR2 SQIVND (reference sequence). This CDR3 is built from 14 residues. V shed 6 bases and J shed 5 bases, with 14 bases lying between them. CDR3 in amino acids: CASSPGVLDQPQHF. As DNA, the CDR3 is TGTGCCAGTAGCCCGGGGGTTCTGGATCAGCCCCAGCATTTT. The full variable domain, in which reference TRBV19 and TRBJ1-5 provide the parts outside the CDR3, is DGGITQSPKYLFRKEGQNVTLSCEQNLNHDAMYWYRQDPGQGLRLIYYSQIVNDFQKGDIAEGYSVSREKKESFPLTVTSAQKNPTAFYLCASSPGVLDQPQHFGDGTRLSIL.

The chain uses TRBV29-1 and TRBJ1-1; possibly TRBD1 for D (5 bases). The CDR3 loop spans 12 amino acids. V was cut by 4 bases and J by 0 bases, with 6 bases left in between. CDR1 is SQVTM, CDR2 ANQGSEA, per germline. CDR3 DNA: TGCAGCGTTGGGGGGGTGAACACTGAAGCTTTCTTT. This translates into CSVGGVNTEAFF.

This clone has just one count. The chain carries TRBV27 and TRBJ2-2, with D perhaps TRBD2 (5 bases). V was shortened by 3 bases and J by 0 bases, with 8 bases between the two germline ends. The V gene's germline CDR1 is MNHEY and CDR2 SMNVEV (reference sequence). This CDR3 region has 15 residues. The CDR3 sequence is CASSFLGTNTGELFF. The DNA for the CDR3 is TGTGCCAGCAGTTTCCTCGGGACGAACACCGGGGAGCTGTTTTTT.

The chain recombines TRBV7-8 with TRBJ2-1, with D perhaps matching TRBD2 (5 bases). Germline CDR1 reads SGHVS; CDR2 reads FQNEAQ. There are 14 residues in the CDR3. The V end lost 5 bases, the J end lost 4 bases, and 12 bases lay between the germline ends. This chain's CDR3 is CASSRAETYNEQFF. The CDR3 DNA follows: TGTGCCAGCAGCCGAGCGGAAACTTACAATGAGCAGTTCTTC. The full variable domain, rest sourced from reference TRBV7-8 and TRBJ2-1, is GAGVSQSPRYKVAKRGQDVALRCDPISGHVSLFWYQQALGQGPEFLTYFQNEAQLDKSGLPSDRFFAERPEGSVSTLKIQRTQQEDSAVYLCASSRAETYNEQFFGPGTRLTVL.

The V gene is TRBV7-2, the J gene TRBJ1-3; D not certain. CDR3 length: 14 residues. Trimming removed 3 bases from V and 4 bases from J, with 10 bases in between. Per germline, CDR1 SGHTA and CDR2 FQGNSA. The CDR3 DNA follows: TGTGCCAGCAGCTTCATCCCAGAGGGAAACACCATATATTTT. The encoded protein is CASSFIPEGNTIYF.

The chain links TRBV18 to TRBJ1-2; D possibly corresponds to TRBD1 (5 bases). Germline CDR1 and CDR2: KGHSH and LQKENI. The CDR3 spans 14 residues. Deletions cut 2 bases from V and 2 bases from J, with 9 bases between. This CDR3 is CASSPEQGNYGYTF. CDR3 DNA sequence: TGTGCCAGCTCACCAGAGCAGGGAAACTATGGCTACACCTTC. Together with reference TRBV18 and TRBJ1-2, the CDR3 gives the full variable domain: NAGVMQNPRHLVRRRGQEARLRCSPMKGHSHVYWYRQLPEEGLKFMVYLQKENIIDESGMPKERFSAEFPKEGPSILRIQQVVRGDSAAYFCASSPEQGNYGYTFGSGTRLTVV.

The chain links TRBV4-1 to TRBJ1-5; D gene unclear. The V end lost 0 bases, the J end lost 4 bases, and 7 bases lay between the germline ends. The CDR3 is made up of 14 amino acids. Germline CDR1 and CDR2: MGHRA and YSYEKL. CDR3 nucleotide sequence: TGCGCCAGCAGCCAAGAGGCTCCTAATCAGCCCCAGCATTTT. Amino acid sequence: CASSQEAPNQPQHF.

This chain uses TRBV6-6 with TRBJ1-5, with 8 bases matching TRBD1. Germline V gene data show CDR1 as MNHNY and CDR2 as SVGAGI (reference sequence). V shed 5 bases, J shed 4 bases, and the junction held 4 bases outside the gene matches. This CDR3 is 14 amino acids long. DNA of the CDR3: TGTGCCAGCAGTCCGACAGGGGATAATCAGCCCCAGCATTTT. The encoded protein is CASSPTGDNQPQHF.

This rearrangement joins TRBV27 to TRBJ2-7; no clear D gene. Germline V gene data show CDR1 as MNHEY and CDR2 as SMNVEV (reference sequence). The CDR3 loop spans 13 amino acids. V lost 2 bases to trimming and J lost 0 bases, with 5 bases between them. The CDR3 nucleotides are TGTGCCAGCAGTTTACTGAGCTCCTACGAGCAGTACTTC. Its translation: CASSLLSSYEQYF.

The chain is built from TRBV11-2 and TRBJ1-2, with D perhaps TRBD1 (6 bases). The germline V gene encodes CDR1 SGHAT and CDR2 FQNNGV. V was cut by 1 base and J by 3 bases, with 12 bases left in between. The CDR3 loop spans 15 amino acids. Here the CDR3 reads CASSLGTRGYYGYTF. The DNA of the CDR3 is TGTGCCAGCAGCTTAGGTACCAGGGGATACTATGGCTACACCTTC.

The chain uses TRBV30 and TRBJ1-6; D uncertain. V was cut by 0 bases and J by 9 bases, with 12 bases left in between. The V gene's germline CDR1 is GTSNPN and CDR2 SVGIG (reference sequence). There are 14 residues in the CDR3. CDR3 bases: TGTGCCTGGAGTGTCGAGCGTTTCGGTTCACCCCTCCACTTT. It encodes CAWSVERFGSPLHF.

The J gene is TRBJ2-1, the V gene TRBV7-3; 10 bases map to TRBD1. The CDR3 is 16 amino acids. The J segment lost 6 bases and the V segment lost 5 bases, leaving 10 bases of the junction unmatched. CDR1 SGHTA and CDR2 FQGTGA come from the germline V gene. The CDR3 is CASSDLGTGVRNEQFF. The CDR3 DNA sequence: TGTGCCAGCAGCGATTTAGGGACAGGGGTTCGCAATGAGCAGTTCTTC.

This clone has a handful of counts. The chain has TRBV7-9 and TRBJ2-7; weak D call: TRBD1 (6 bases). This CDR3 comprises 14 residues. The V end lost 3 bases, the J end lost 7 bases, and 16 bases lay between the germline ends. Germline V gene lookup returns CDR1 SEHNR and CDR2 FQNEAQ (reference sequence). This CDR3 reads CASSFNRDPQEQYF. For the CDR3, the DNA is TGTGCCAGCAGCTTCAACAGGGACCCCCAGGAGCAGTACTTC.

This clone was detected a few times. The same CDR3 can be traced to other DNA sequences in this sample. The chain couples TRBV5-6 to TRBJ2-7; D is undetermined. CDR3 length: 13 amino acids. Trimming took 2 bases from V and 0 from J, leaving 6 bases between them. Germline V gives CDR1 SGHDT, CDR2 YYEEEE. DNA of the CDR3: TGTGCCAGCAGCTTAGTAGACTCCTACGAGCAGTACTTC. Protein product: CASSLVDSYEQYF.

The chain carries TRBV5-8 and TRBJ2-7, with D perhaps being TRBD1 or TRBD2 (6 bases each). Looked up from germline, CDR1 is SGHTS and CDR2 is YDEGEE. The CDR3 loop spans 14 amino acids. V dropped 6 bases and J dropped 0 bases, with 13 bases sitting between them. The CDR3 DNA sequence: TGTGCCAGCAAAATTAGGGGGGCCTCCTACGAGCAGTACTTC. Translating it yields CASKIRGASYEQYF.

The genes are TRBV18 and TRBJ1-1; maybe TRBD1 (6 bases). There are 12 residues in the CDR3. Germline V gives CDR1 KGHSH, CDR2 LQKENI. V lost 4 bases to trimming and J lost 5 bases, with 8 bases between them. CDR3 sequence (DNA): TGTGCCAGCTCACGGGACAAAACTGAAGCTTTCTTT. It specifies CASSRDKTEAFF.